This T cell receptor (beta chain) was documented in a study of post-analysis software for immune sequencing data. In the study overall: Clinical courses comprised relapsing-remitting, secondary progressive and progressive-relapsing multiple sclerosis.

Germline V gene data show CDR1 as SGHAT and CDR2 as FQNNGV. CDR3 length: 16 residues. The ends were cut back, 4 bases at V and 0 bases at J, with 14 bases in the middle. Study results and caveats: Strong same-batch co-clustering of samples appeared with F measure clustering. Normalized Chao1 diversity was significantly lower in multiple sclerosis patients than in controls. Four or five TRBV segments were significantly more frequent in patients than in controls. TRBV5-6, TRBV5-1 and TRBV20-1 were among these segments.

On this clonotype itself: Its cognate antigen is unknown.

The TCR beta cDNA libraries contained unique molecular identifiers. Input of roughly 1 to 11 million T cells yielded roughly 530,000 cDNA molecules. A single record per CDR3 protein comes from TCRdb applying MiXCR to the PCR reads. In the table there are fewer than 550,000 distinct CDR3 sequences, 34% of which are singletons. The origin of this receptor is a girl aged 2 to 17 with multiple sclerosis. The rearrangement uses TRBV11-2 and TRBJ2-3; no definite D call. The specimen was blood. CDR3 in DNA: TGTGCCAGCAGCTACGAGTGGCTATCTAGCACAGATACGCAGTATTTT. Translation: CASSYEWLSSTDTQYF.